This T cell receptor beta chain was observed in a study of cytotoxic CD8 clonotypes in ibrutinib-treated CLL. Findings and caveats of the study: Baseline values of clonality outstripped age-matched healthy donors and followed circulating CD8+ T-cell counts.

The germline V gene encodes CDR1 SGHRS and CDR2 YFSETQ. The V gene lost 0 bases and the J gene lost 5 bases, with 8 bases spanning the gap. The CDR3 covers 13 residues. The data were produced by immunoSEQ multiplex PCR, yet TCRdb's version contains in-frame clones alone and is incomplete. Among about 140,000 clones listed, around three quarters were seen once. This clone was observed once. Its antigen is unidentified. Sequences were derived from PBMCs, sampled after 12 months of ibrutinib treatment. The genes are TRBV5-1 and TRBJ2-5; D is ambiguous. The source is a human donor with chronic lymphocytic leukemia. CDR3 loop: CASSLGSGETQYF. The CDR3 DNA follows: TGCGCCAGCAGCTTGGGGAGTGGGGAGACCCAGTACTTC.